These 29 T cell receptor beta chains share one sample of origin, sequenced in a study of CD8 T cells in Susac syndrome. With random hexamers, roughly 0.5 to 1 ug RNA was reverse transcribed. TCRdb passed the immunoSEQ multiplex PCR reads through MiXCR, listing each CDR3 protein once. The sample contains 250,000 to 300,000 distinct CDR3 sequences, approximately 85% of which appear only once. Sample: CD8+ T cells from PBMCs. These receptors originate from a human donor with multiple sclerosis.

V gene TRBV5-4 combines with J gene TRBJ1-2; unclear D gene. V was trimmed by 3 bases and J by 6 bases, leaving 21 bases between them. CDR3 length: 16 residues. CDR1 is SGHNT and CDR2 is YYREEE in the germline V gene (reference sequence). The CDR3 DNA follows: TGTGCCAGCAGCTCTCCGGGAAGCGCTCTGGGGAATGGCTACACCTTC. Residues: CASSSPGSALGNGYTF.

V and J are TRBV28 and TRBJ2-2, with D tentatively TRBD1 (5 bases). CDR1 is MDHEN and CDR2 is SYDVKM in the germline V gene. The V end was cut by 2 bases, the J end by 4 bases, with 11 bases between. CDR3 size: 15 residues. The CDR3 DNA sequence: TGTGCCAGCAGTTTAACACAGGAATTCACCGGGGAGCTGTTTTTT. The encoded protein is CASSLTQEFTGELFF.

The V call is TRBV6-1, the J call TRBJ1-2, with D maybe TRBD1 (6 bases). This CDR3 is built from 16 residues. Germline V gives CDR1 MNHNS, CDR2 SASEGT. Trimming shortened V by 3 bases and J by 2 bases, and 16 bases separated the two germline ends. As DNA, the CDR3 is TGTGCCAGCAGTGACGAACAGGGAAGGGGGAACTATGGCTACACCTTC. This encodes CASSDEQGRGNYGYTF.

This clonotype came up a few times. The CDR3 DNA reads as TGTGCCAGCAGCACGGAGAGGGAGGGCCGTCGAAATGAGCAGTTCTTC. This sequence encodes CASSTEREGRRNEQFF. The chain links TRBV6-1 to TRBJ2-1, with 7 bases matching TRBD2. This CDR3 contains 16 residues. V trimming: 6 bases; J trimming: 7 bases; junction bases outside the gene matches: 15. Per germline, CDR1 MNHNS and CDR2 SASEGT.

The V and J genes are TRBV25-1 and TRBJ2-4; TRBD1 agrees at 8 bases. V lost 7 bases, J lost 8 bases, and 7 bases stayed unmatched. The CDR3 is 13 residues long. Per germline, CDR1 MGHDK and CDR2 SYGVNS. DNA for the CDR3: TGTGCCAGCACGAAGGACAGGGCAGACATTCAGTACTTC. It yields the protein CASTKDRADIQYF.

V gene TRBV10-3 combines with J gene TRBJ2-3; D gene unclear. This CDR3 region has 17 residues. Germline loops: CDR1 ENHRY, CDR2 SYGVKD. V dropped 0 bases and J dropped 1 base, with 14 bases sitting between them. CDR3 amino acids: CAISESVRTSGTDTQYF. CDR3 in DNA: TGTGCCATCAGTGAGTCGGTAAGGACGAGCGGCACAGATACGCAGTATTTT.

The chain links TRBV30 to TRBJ2-5, with 11 bases identical to TRBD2. The CDR3 sequence is 14 residues long. The germline V gene encodes CDR1 GTSNPN and CDR2 SVGIG (reference sequence). Losses at the gene ends were 3 bases for V and 8 bases for J; bases not matched to a gene: 8. DNA for the CDR3: TGTGCCTGGAGCCCGGGACTAGCGGCTAAAACCCAGTACTTC. This codes for CAWSPGLAAKTQYF.

The rearrangement links TRBV30 to TRBJ2-6, with D possibly matching TRBD2 (6 bases). The germline CDR1 and CDR2 sequences are GTSNPN and SVGIG (reference sequence). This CDR3 has 16 residues. V was shortened by 5 bases and J by 0 bases, with 14 bases between the two germline ends. For the CDR3, the DNA is TGTGCCTGGGAGGGCGGGATTAGCTCTGGGGCCAACGTCCTGACTTTC. It is translated as CAWEGGISSGANVLTF.

This chain uses TRBV7-6 with TRBJ2-7, with a weak D call TRBD1 (6 bases). V lost 2 bases and J 3 bases, leaving 14 bases between the germline ends. There are 15 residues in the CDR3. In germline, CDR1 is SGHVS, CDR2 FNYEAQ. CDR3 residues: CASSLYVGAFYEQYF. The CDR3 DNA reads TGTGCCAGCAGCTTATATGTGGGGGCCTTCTACGAGCAGTACTTC.

This clonotype was counted between two and nine times. The V call is TRBV5-4, the J call TRBJ2-7; no clear D gene. CDR3 size: 14 residues. CDR1 and CDR2 from the germline V gene are SGHNT and YYREEE (reference sequence). V was trimmed by 1 base and J by 3 bases, leaving 11 bases between them. DNA for the CDR3: TGTGCCAGCAGCTTGCAGGCGAGGAACTACGAGCAGTACTTC. Amino acid sequence: CASSLQARNYEQYF.

The chain recombines TRBV6-5 with TRBJ1-2, with D tentatively TRBD1 (6 bases). V lost 4 bases, J lost 2 bases, and 11 bases lay in between. CDR1 MNHEY and CDR2 SVGAGI come from the germline V gene. The CDR3 totals 14 residues. The CDR3 coding sequence is TGTGCCAGCAGTTGGAAGGGGGGAAACTATGGCTACACCTTC. Amino acids: CASSWKGGNYGYTF.

The chain uses TRBV5-6 and TRBJ1-2; 8 positions agree with TRBD1. The CDR3 covers 15 residues. The V gene end was trimmed by 1 base and the J gene end by 5 bases; junction bases not matched to a gene: 7. Germline V gene data show CDR1 as SGHDT and CDR2 as YYEEEE. In nucleotides, the CDR3 is TGTGCCAGCAGCTTGTTGGGACAGGAGGTATATGGCTACACCTTC. Protein: CASSLLGQEVYGYTF.

V and J are TRBV27 and TRBJ2-3; no clear D gene. Trimming took off 7 bases at V and 0 bases at J, with 14 bases between the two ends. This CDR3 has 15 amino acids. Germline V CDR1 and CDR2: MNHEY, SMNVEV (reference sequence). The CDR3 sequence: CASTRDFSSTDTQYF. In DNA, the CDR3 is TGTGCCAGCACTCGAGACTTCTCTAGCACAGATACGCAGTATTTT.

This chain connects TRBV24-1 to TRBJ2-7; D gene uncertain. Germline values: CDR1 KGHDR, CDR2 SFDVKD. Trimming cost V 2 bases and J 1 base, with 14 bases left between them. The CDR3 is made up of 16 amino acids. The CDR3 region is CATSDSPRDGSYEQYF. CDR3 in DNA: TGTGCCACCAGTGATTCACCGCGTGACGGTTCCTACGAGCAGTACTTC.

J is TRBJ2-1 and V is TRBV21-1; whether TRBD2, the table's D call, matches the DNA was not checked. TRBV21-1 is given as a pseudogene. The CDR3 length is 21 residues. Here the CDR3 DNA reads TGTGCCAGCAGCAAATTGGCTATACCGGGACTAGCGGGAGACGCTTACAATGAGCAGTTCTTC. Translation gives CASSKLAIPGLAGDAYNEQFF.

This clonotype was seen only once. The chain recombines TRBV7-9 with TRBJ2-1; TRBD1 or TRBD2 may be the D gene (6 bases each). The germline V gene has CDR1 SEHNR and CDR2 FQNEAQ (reference sequence). The CDR3 runs 15 residues. The germline V and J ends were trimmed by 6 bases and 9 bases, with 21 bases remaining between them. Here the CDR3 reads CASSLMSKGGAEQFF. CDR3 bases: TGTGCCAGCAGTCTTATGAGTAAGGGGGGAGCTGAGCAGTTCTTC.

The chain combines TRBV29-1 with TRBJ2-7, with D uncertain. Trimming pared 1 base from V and 7 bases from J, leaving 11 bases between. The CDR3 is 12 residues long. The germline gives CDR1 SQVTM, CDR2 ANQGSEA. CDR3 DNA sequence: TGCAGCGTTGAAGGCGGTGGCCGAGAGCAGTACTTC. Residues: CSVEGGGREQYF.

V and J are TRBV7-2 and TRBJ2-3; TRBD2 matches at 7 bases. Looked up from germline, CDR1 is SGHTA and CDR2 is FQGNSA. The J segment lost 1 base and the V segment lost 5 bases, leaving 6 bases of the junction unmatched. There are 15 residues in the CDR3. The CDR3 loop reads CASSPDAGGTDTQYF. The CDR3 region has the DNA TGTGCCAGCAGCCCTGACGCGGGAGGCACAGATACGCAGTATTTT.

This clonotype has just a few counts. The chain combines TRBV4-1 with TRBJ1-4; D is ambiguous. The CDR3 is 15 residues long. Germline values: CDR1 MGHRA, CDR2 YSYEKL. Trimming cost V 0 bases and J 0 bases, with 5 bases left between them. CDR3 sequence reads: CASSQDSPTNEKLFF. CDR3 sequence (DNA): TGCGCCAGCAGCCAAGATTCACCAACTAATGAAAAACTGTTTTTT.

This chain joins TRBV4-3 and TRBJ1-5; D remains ambiguous. The germline V gene has CDR1 LGHNA and CDR2 YSLEER. Deletions cut 1 base from V and 0 bases from J, with 7 bases between. The CDR3 is 15 residues long. In DNA form, the CDR3 reads TGCGCCAGCAGCCAAGGCTGGGATAGCAATCAGCCCCAGCATTTT. Translated: CASSQGWDSNQPQHF.

The chain's CDR3 is CASSLLWTGGRREQYF. Here the CDR3 DNA reads TGTGCCAGCAGTTTATTGTGGACAGGGGGGCGAAGAGAGCAGTACTTC. The V gene is TRBV28, the J gene TRBJ2-7, with 10 nucleotides matching TRBD1. The germline CDR1 and CDR2 sequences are MDHEN and SYDVKM. Trimming at V came to 1 base and at J to 7 bases, leaving 10 bases not matched to a gene. The CDR3 sequence is 16 residues long.

This chain links TRBV7-6 with TRBJ2-7, with D perhaps being TRBD1 or TRBD2 (5 bases each). The CDR3 consists of 15 residues. The V end lost 5 bases, the J end lost 2 bases, and 16 bases lay between the germline ends. Germline V lookup: CDR1 SGHVS, CDR2 FNYEAQ. The CDR3 coding sequence is TGTGCCAGCAGCCCCCCCCGGGACCAGACCTACGAGCAGTACTTC. It codes for CASSPPRDQTYEQYF.

This CDR3 reads CASIPQGLVPGANVLTF. CDR3 sequence (DNA): TGTGCCAGCATACCCCAGGGGCTGGTCCCTGGGGCCAACGTCCTGACTTTC. This rearrangement joins TRBV6-2 or TRBV6-3 to TRBJ2-6, with D perhaps TRBD1 (6 bases). Looked up from germline, CDR1 is MNHEY and CDR2 is SVGEGT. The V end lost 7 bases, the J end lost 2 bases, and 18 bases lay between the germline ends. This CDR3 spans 17 amino acids.

V gene TRBV6-5 combines with J gene TRBJ2-7, with D perhaps TRBD1 (6 bases). CDR1 MNHEY and CDR2 SVGAGI come from the germline V gene. The CDR3 is 15 residues long. V shed 6 bases and J shed 6 bases, with 21 bases lying between them. CDR3: CASSYHGDTQGEQYF. CDR3 nucleotide sequence: TGTGCCAGCAGCTATCACGGGGACACCCAGGGCGAGCAGTACTTC.

This chain joins TRBV28 and TRBJ2-3, with D perhaps TRBD1 (6 bases). The V and J ends lost 6 bases and 2 bases respectively, with 15 bases between them. Germline V gene data show CDR1 as MDHEN and CDR2 as SYDVKM. There are 15 residues in the CDR3. The DNA for the CDR3 is TGTGCCAGCAGCGAAGGGGGTATGCACACAGATACGCAGTATTTT. This sequence encodes CASSEGGMHTDTQYF.

V is TRBV13 and J is TRBJ2-7, with 11 bases identical to TRBD2. Germline CDR1 reads PRHDT; CDR2 reads FYEKMQ (reference sequence). The ends lost 4 bases at V and 3 bases at J; junction bases unmatched: 5. This CDR3 has 15 amino acids. The CDR3 DNA is TGTGCCAGCAGCTATTGGACTAGCGGGCTCTACGAGCAGTACTTC. Its translation is CASSYWTSGLYEQYF.

The chain has TRBV5-1 and TRBJ2-1; 8 bases fit TRBD1. The CDR3 is 11 residues long. CDR1 SGHRS and CDR2 YFSETQ come from the germline V gene. V shed 2 bases and J 14 bases; nucleotides not matched to a gene: 3. The DNA of the CDR3 is TGCGCCAGCAGCTTCAGGGGGCGGGAGTTCTTC. It is translated as CASSFRGREFF.

This clonotype was seen only a few times. The chain has TRBV7-2 and TRBJ1-2; D is uncertain. Germline lookup yields CDR1 SGHTA and CDR2 FQGNSA. The CDR3 has 13 amino acids. V lost 6 bases, J lost 4 bases, and 12 bases lay in between. The CDR3 here is CASRRQALYGYTF. The CDR3 coding sequence is TGTGCCAGCAGACGCCAGGCCCTCTATGGCTACACCTTC. The complete variable domain, with remaining parts taken from reference TRBV7-2 and TRBJ1-2, reads GAGVSQSPSNKVTEKGKDVELRCDPISGHTALYWYRQSLGQGLEFLIYFQGNSAPDKSGLPSDRFSAERTGGSVSTLTIQRTQQEDSAVYLCASRRQALYGYTFGSGTRLTVV.

The J gene is TRBJ1-3, the V gene TRBV7-8; weak D call: TRBD1 (5 bases). CDR1 is SGHVS, CDR2 FQNEAQ, per germline. V was clipped by 5 bases and J by 4 bases, with 12 bases between them. This CDR3 has 14 residues. The CDR3 loop is CASSPTVRGNTIYF. CDR3 in DNA: TGTGCCAGCAGCCCGACAGTCCGAGGAAACACCATATATTTT.